This T cell receptor beta chain was found in a study of cytomegalovirus exposure and HLA in healthy donors. Use of 60 Vbeta and 13 Jbeta primers characterized the PCR. Profiled with immunoSEQ multiplex PCR; TCRdb holds only in-frame clones, not every one. Seen here are over 200,000 clones, 82% observed once, and the top ten hold about 0.58%. The CDR3 has 12 amino acids. Germline CDR1 reads SNHLY; CDR2 reads FYNNEI. Trimming shortened V by 4 bases and J by 6 bases, and 8 bases separated the two germline ends. This TCR derives from a woman in her thirties or forties in good health and CMV-seronegative. The chain uses TRBV2 and TRBJ2-3, with D perhaps TRBD2 (6 bases). The material sequenced was PBMCs. The CDR3 sequence is CASSGGGDTQYF. The CDR3 DNA follows: TGTGCCAGCAGTGGAGGAGGGGATACGCAGTATTTT.